Shown below are 28 T cell receptor beta chains from a single sample sequenced in a study of T cells after posttransplantation cyclophosphamide. Busulfan-fludarabine conditioning, marrow transplant, and cyclophosphamide on days +3 and +4 were administered. Measured with immunoSEQ multiplex PCR; TCRdb has only the in-frame clones, and not every one. The sample gives some 23,000 clones, none seen only once, and the top ten clones hold around 1.9%. Sequences were derived from PBMCs, sampled after allogeneic stem cell transplant with posttransplant cyclophosphamide. All receptors come from a young adult male patient who received an allogeneic stem cell transplant from a related donor, was CMV-positive, and had no GVHD. T cells may partly derive from the graft donor.

There are many counts of this clone. The chain recombines TRBV6-5 with TRBJ2-5; possibly TRBD1 for D (6 bases). Per germline, CDR1 MNHEY and CDR2 SVGAGI. V lost 5 bases to trimming and J lost 1 base, with 8 bases between them. The CDR3 sequence is 13 residues long. This CDR3 is CASSDRFQETQYF. CDR3 nucleotide sequence: TGTGCCAGCAGTGACAGGTTCCAAGAGACCCAGTACTTC.

This clone was detected many times. V is TRBV14 and J is TRBJ2-3, with D possibly TRBD2 on 6 matching bases. Trimming removed 1 base from V and 0 bases from J, with 14 bases in between. The CDR3 totals 17 residues. CDR1 is SGHDN, CDR2 FVKESK, per germline. CDR3 sequence: CASSQAWGLLSTDTQYF. The CDR3 DNA follows: TGTGCCAGCAGCCAAGCCTGGGGACTCCTTAGCACAGATACGCAGTATTTT.

The CDR3 sequence is CASSQEISDEQYF. The DNA of the CDR3 is TGTGCCAGCAGCCAAGAGATTAGCGACGAGCAGTACTTC. V and J are TRBV4-2 and TRBJ2-5, with D possibly matching TRBD2 (5 bases). The J call is doubtful: the DNA matches TRBJ2-7 better. CDR1 and CDR2 from the germline V gene are LGHNA and YNFKEQ. This CDR3 contains 13 residues.

At least ten counts were recorded for this clone. The genes are TRBV18 and TRBJ2-1; a possible D gene is TRBD1 (6 bases). CDR3 length: 14 residues. From germline, CDR1 is KGHSH and CDR2 LQKENI. The germline V and J ends were trimmed by 4 bases and 7 bases, with 14 bases remaining between them. CDR3 in amino acids: CASSLMTGENEQFF. CDR3 nucleotide sequence: TGTGCCAGCTCACTGATGACAGGCGAGAATGAGCAGTTCTTC.

This clone showed up many times. The chain employs TRBV4-1 and TRBJ1-1; 10 bases agree with TRBD1. J was trimmed by 5 bases and V by 4 bases; bases with no gene match: 7. In germline, CDR1 is MGHRA, CDR2 YSYEKL. This CDR3 spans 15 amino acids. The DNA of the CDR3 is TGCGCCAGCAGCCGCGGACAGGGGGGGTTTACTGAAGCTTTCTTT. Its translation is CASSRGQGGFTEAFF.

Ten or more counts support this clone. This chain joins TRBV2 and TRBJ2-3; TRBD2 aligns across 11 bases. Germline values: CDR1 SNHLY, CDR2 FYNNEI. J was trimmed by 2 bases and V by 11 bases; bases with no gene match: 9. This CDR3 contains 15 residues. CDR3 DNA: TGTGCCCTGATGATAGCGGGAGGGCCCACAGATACGCAGTATTTT. This sequence encodes CALMIAGGPTDTQYF.

This clone has at least ten counts. The CDR3 DNA sequence: TGTGCCTGGAGAGGTGCCCCGGGGACAGTCATCTCTGGGGCCAACGTCCTGACTTTC. Translation gives CAWRGAPGTVISGANVLTF. The chain employs TRBV30 and TRBJ2-6; 7 bases are a match to TRBD1. The CDR3 runs to 19 residues. Trimming took 3 bases from V and 0 from J; bases not matched to a gene: 14. Germline assignment: CDR1 GTSNPN and CDR2 SVGIG (reference sequence).

This clone came up many times. V gene TRBV5-1 combines with J gene TRBJ1-1; the match to TRBD1 covers 7 bases. V gave up 5 bases and J gave up 6 bases; unmatched junction bases: 4. The CDR3 extends over 12 amino acids. Germline loops: CDR1 SGHRS, CDR2 YFSETQ. The CDR3 reads CASSPDRAEAFF. In DNA, the CDR3 is TGCGCCAGCAGTCCAGACAGGGCTGAAGCTTTCTTT.

This clone has at least ten counts. This sample includes further DNA sequences coding for the same CDR3. The CDR3 reads CASSQFRLANEKLFF. CDR3 coding DNA: TGCGCCAGCAGCCAATTCAGGTTAGCTAATGAAAAACTGTTTTTT. The chain joins TRBV4-1 to TRBJ1-4; no clear D gene. Germline V CDR1 and CDR2: MGHRA, YSYEKL. Trimming removed 2 bases from V and 3 bases from J, with 10 bases in between. The CDR3 extends over 15 amino acids.

There are many counts of this clone. The chain couples TRBV11-2 to TRBJ2-7; no clear D gene. Germline CDR1 SGHAT, CDR2 FQNNGV. The CDR3 is made up of 14 amino acids. Trimming left V 1 base short and J 2 bases short, with 9 bases between. DNA for the CDR3: TGTGCCAGCAGCTTAGCAGTCACAGCCTACGAGCAGTACTTC. Encoded protein: CASSLAVTAYEQYF. The full variable domain, with the rest looked up from reference TRBV11-2 and TRBJ2-7, is EAGVAQSPRYKIIEKRQSVAFWCNPISGHATLYWYQQILGQGPKLLIQFQNNGVVDDSQLPKDRFSAERLKGVDSTLKIQPAKLEDSAVYLCASSLAVTAYEQYFGPGTRLTVT.

The sample holds many counts of this clone. The CDR3 sequence is CASSKASAGSSYNEQFF. Written as DNA, the CDR3 is TGTGCCAGCAGCAAAGCTTCGGCAGGAAGCTCCTACAATGAGCAGTTCTTC. This chain links TRBV21-1 with TRBJ2-1; TRBD1, the table's D call, lacks a check against the DNA. TRBV21-1 is classified as a pseudogene. The CDR3 sequence is 17 residues long.

This clone was recorded at least ten times. The chain employs TRBV25-1 and TRBJ2-7; weak D call: TRBD1 (6 bases). Germline CDR1 reads MGHDK; CDR2 reads SYGVNS. Trimming took off 6 bases at V and 2 bases at J, with 11 bases between the two ends. The CDR3 covers 13 residues. DNA for the CDR3: TGTGCCAGCAGCACAGGGATGGCCTACGAGCAGTACTTC. Translating gives CASSTGMAYEQYF.

At least ten counts were recorded for this clone. The rearrangement joins TRBV28 to TRBJ1-6; D is unclear. The ends were cut back, 7 bases at V and 4 bases at J, with 8 bases in the middle. The germline V gene encodes CDR1 MDHEN and CDR2 SYDVKM. This CDR3 is built from 13 residues. This chain's CDR3 is CASKAGYNSPLHF. As DNA, the CDR3 is TGTGCCAGCAAAGCCGGGTATAATTCACCCCTCCACTTT.

This clone has ten or more counts. In DNA, the CDR3 is TGTGCCAGCAGCAAGGACAGAAACTATGGCTACACCTTC. Translated, it gives CASSKDRNYGYTF. The gene calls are TRBV7-8 and TRBJ1-2, with TRBD1 as a possible D gene (6 bases). The germline CDR1 and CDR2 sequences are SGHVS and FQNEAQ. CDR3 length: 13 amino acids. V gave up 5 bases and J gave up 2 bases, with 9 bases separating them.

This clone was detected ten times or more. V is TRBV19 and J is TRBJ2-3, with D possibly TRBD1 on 7 matching bases. V lost 10 bases to trimming and J lost 5 bases, with 19 bases between them. The germline gives CDR1 LNHDA, CDR2 SQIVND (reference sequence). The CDR3 contains 14 residues. The CDR3 coding sequence is TGTGCCACCCGCGGGACAGTCTGGATAGATACGCAGTATTTT. This encodes CATRGTVWIDTQYF.

This clone showed up many times. V usage is TRBV27 and J usage is TRBJ2-5; 7 positions match TRBD2. The germline CDR1 and CDR2 sequences are MNHEY and SMNVEV (reference sequence). CDR3 length equals 16 residues. J was trimmed by 3 bases and V by 6 bases; bases with no gene match: 13. The CDR3 bases are TGTGCCAGCAGATCGTACAGCGGGGAGAAAAAAGAGACCCAGTACTTC. Amino acid sequence: CASRSYSGEKKETQYF.

This clone appeared many times. The chain links TRBV10-3 to TRBJ2-3; 13 nucleotides line up with TRBD2. V lost 6 bases, J lost 3 bases, and 9 bases stayed unmatched. The CDR3 runs to 17 residues. Germline values: CDR1 ENHRY, CDR2 SYGVKD. CDR3 region: CAIRGTSGKEGTDTQYF. CDR3 in DNA: TGTGCCATCAGAGGGACTAGCGGGAAAGAGGGGACAGATACGCAGTATTTT.

The sample holds many counts of this clone. The rearrangement joins TRBV6-6 to TRBJ2-7; 11 bases map to TRBD1. The CDR3 spans 14 residues. Germline CDR1 MNHNY, CDR2 SVGAGI (reference sequence). J lost 5 bases, V lost 4 bases, and 4 bases had no gene match. CDR3 region: CASSLGQGADEQYF. DNA of the CDR3: TGTGCCAGCAGTTTAGGACAGGGGGCGGACGAGCAGTACTTC.

This clone was observed at least ten times. This chain uses TRBV5-4 with TRBJ1-1, with 9 bases aligning to TRBD1. V lost 3 bases, J lost 4 bases, and 4 bases stayed unmatched. This CDR3 has 14 residues. CDR1 and CDR2 from the germline V gene are SGHNT and YYREEE (reference sequence). The CDR3 reads CASSSDRGRTEAFF. In nucleotides, the CDR3 is TGTGCCAGCAGCTCGGACAGGGGTCGCACTGAAGCTTTCTTT.

This clone was observed at least ten times. This chain connects TRBV5-8 to TRBJ2-2; 7 positions agree with TRBD1. Germline V gene sequence: CDR1 SGHTS, CDR2 YDEGEE. The trim removed 0 bases at V and 0 bases at J, leaving 2 bases unmatched. The CDR3 contains 16 residues. CDR3 region: CASSLEGTANTGELFF. The CDR3 nucleotides read TGTGCCAGCAGCTTGGAAGGGACAGCGAACACCGGGGAGCTGTTTTTT.

This clone was detected ten times or more. This chain links TRBV28 with TRBJ1-4, with D possibly being TRBD1 (6 bases). Germline V gene data show CDR1 as MDHEN and CDR2 as SYDVKM. The CDR3 is made up of 12 amino acids. Trimming shortened V by 6 bases and J by 12 bases, and 14 bases separated the two germline ends. The CDR3 region has the DNA TGTGCCAGCAGCGAGACCGGGACACAACTGTTTTTT. Encoded protein: CASSETGTQLFF. The full variable domain, its missing parts supplied by reference TRBV28 and TRBJ1-4, is DVKVTQSSRYLVKRTGEKVFLECVQDMDHENMFWYRQDPGLGLRLIYFSYDVKMKEKGDIPEGYSVSREKKERFSLILESASTNQTSMYLCASSETGTQLFFGSGTQLSVL.

This clone was recorded at least ten times. The chain joins TRBV27 to TRBJ1-4; the D gene is possibly TRBD1 (6 bases). CDR1 is MNHEY, CDR2 SMNVEV, per germline (reference sequence). Trimming took 5 bases from V and 0 from J, leaving 10 bases between them. The CDR3 length is 15 residues. CDR3 DNA: TGTGCCAGCAGTCGGACAGCGTCAACTAATGAAAAACTGTTTTTT. Protein: CASSRTASTNEKLFF. The whole variable domain, remainder taken from reference TRBV27 and TRBJ1-4, is EAQVTQNPRYLITVTGKKLTVTCSQNMNHEYMSWYRQDPGLGLRQIYYSMNVEVTDKGDVPEGYKVSRKEKRNFPLILESPSPNQTSLYFCASSRTASTNEKLFFGSGTQLSVL.

The table lists this clone with many counts. V is TRBV28 and J is TRBJ2-7; 7 positions match TRBD2. The V gene's germline CDR1 is MDHEN and CDR2 SYDVKM. The length of the CDR3 is 15 residues. Trimming cost V 8 bases and J 3 bases; bases outside gene matches: 13. The CDR3 protein is CASLLGEGNFYEQYF. CDR3 nucleotide sequence: TGTGCCAGCCTTCTGGGGGAGGGTAACTTCTACGAGCAGTACTTC.

This clone was picked up many times. The V gene is TRBV29-1, the J gene TRBJ2-5; D is ambiguous. The CDR3 is 14 residues long. Trimming removed 3 bases from V and 4 bases from J, with 15 bases in between. Germline V lookup: CDR1 SQVTM, CDR2 ANQGSEA. The CDR3 spells CSVDLGPTVETQYF. The CDR3 DNA reads as TGCAGCGTTGATCTAGGCCCTACCGTAGAGACCCAGTACTTC.

The sample holds many counts of this clone. This chain joins TRBV30 and TRBJ2-7, with 8 bases matching TRBD1. Germline trimming cut 2 bases from V and 2 bases from J; bases unmatched to any gene: 8. CDR1 and CDR2 from the germline V gene are GTSNPN and SVGIG (reference sequence). The CDR3 is 15 residues long. The CDR3 region is CAWSPDRGITYEQYF. CDR3 bases: TGTGCCTGGAGTCCCGACAGGGGAATTACCTACGAGCAGTACTTC.

This clone was picked up many times. The chain has TRBV5-1 and TRBJ1-2, with TRBD1 matching over 9 bases. Per the germline V gene, CDR1 is SGHRS and CDR2 is YFSETQ. The J segment lost 8 bases and the V segment lost 4 bases, leaving 6 bases of the junction unmatched. This CDR3 is built from 13 residues. The CDR3 loop reads CASSHGQGSGYTF. As DNA, the CDR3 is TGCGCCAGCAGCCACGGACAGGGGAGCGGCTACACCTTC.

In its sample, this clone was seen many times. V and J are TRBV5-8 and TRBJ2-7, with a tentative D call TRBD1 (6 bases). Germline V lookup: CDR1 SGHTS, CDR2 YDEGEE. There are 13 residues in the CDR3. Deletions cut 4 bases from V and 5 bases from J, with 13 bases between. The CDR3 protein is CASSPGVGHEQYF. The DNA for the CDR3 is TGTGCCAGCAGCCCAGGGGTTGGCCACGAGCAGTACTTC.

In this sample, this clone turned up many times. The J gene is TRBJ1-2, the V gene TRBV6-5, with 7 bases identical to TRBD1. CDR1 MNHEY and CDR2 SVGAGI come from the germline V gene. V lost 6 bases and J lost 2; bases outside the gene matches: 3. The CDR3 is 13 residues long. CDR3 nucleotide sequence: TGTGCCAGCAGCCGGGACAGCAACTATGGCTACACCTTC. Encoded protein: CASSRDSNYGYTF.